These T cell receptor beta chains were read from a single sample in a study of T cells after yellow fever vaccination. TCRdb independently ran MiXCR on the 5' RACE reads; one entry per CDR3 protein. Of around 500,000 distinct CDR3 sequences in the sample, 21% were seen once. The source material was PBMCs, sampled about 21 days after the first yellow fever vaccination. The receptors stem from a man between 18 and 35 years old who received the YFV17D yellow fever vaccine. Both conserved end residues are part of each CDR3. D genes are given only for firm matches. The size entry is marked missing in some rows and otherwise reads once, few, many or a size class.

clone_size j_call d_call v_call cdr3_nt cdr3_aa
many TRBJ2-2 . TRBV12-3/TRBV12-4 TGTGCCAGCACCATACTAACCCCACGCGCCGGGGAGCTGTTTTTT CASTILTPRAGELFF
few TRBJ1-4 . TRBV6-5 TGTGCCAGCAGCAACAGGGCCTCGAGGGAAAAACTGTTTTTT CASSNRASREKLFF
. TRBJ2-1 TRBD2 TRBV7-3 TGTGCCAGCAGCTACCAGGCTAGCGGGGGTAACAATGAGCAGTTCTTC CASSYQASGGNNEQFF
. TRBJ1-2 . TRBV6-6 TGTGCCAGCAGTTTTCAATCGCCCTATGGCTACACCTTC CASSFQSPYGYTF
few TRBJ2-1 TRBD1 TRBV7-6 TGTGCCAGCAGCTCAAGGGGGCAGGGCAATGAGCAGTTCTTC CASSSRGQGNEQFF
few TRBJ2-1 . TRBV5-1 TGCGCCAGCAGCGACTGGAGGGGGGAGGTCAATGAGCAGTTCTTC CASSDWRGEVNEQFF
. TRBJ2-5 TRBD2 TRBV7-2 TGTGCCAGCAGCTTAGACCTAGCGGGAGAGACCCAGTACTTC CASSLDLAGETQYF
many TRBJ1-1 . TRBV5-1 TGCGCCAGCATTGAGGACACTGAAGCTTTCTTT CASIEDTEAFF
many TRBJ1-1 TRBD1 TRBV5-1 TGCGCCAGCAGCTCCTTGACAGGGGCGAACACTGAAGCTTTCTTT CASSSLTGANTEAFF
few TRBJ2-5 TRBD2 TRBV7-2 TGTGCCAGCAGCTTAGTGGGCTCTAGCGGGGGCCAGAAGACCCAGTACTTC CASSLVGSSGGQKTQYF
few TRBJ2-5 . TRBV6-5 TGTGCCAGCAGTTCCGAGAAATTGGAGACCCAGTACTTC CASSSEKLETQYF
. TRBJ2-2 TRBD2 TRBV4-3 TGCGCCAGCAGCCTAAGGACTAGCGGGGGTTCCGGGGAGCTGTTTTTT CASSLRTSGGSGELFF
few TRBJ2-2 . TRBV5-1 TGCGCCAGCAGCCACAACAGGGTGACCGGGGAGCTGTTTTTT CASSHNRVTGELFF
few TRBJ2-2 . TRBV5-6 TGTGCCAGCAGCTTCGGCGGAGGGGCGAACACCGGGGAGCTGTTTTTT CASSFGGGANTGELFF
. TRBJ1-2 . TRBV9 TGTGCCAGCAGCTCTAGGACAAACTATGGCTACACCTTC CASSSRTNYGYTF
. TRBJ1-1 . TRBV24-1 TGTGCCACCAGACAGCACACTGAAGCTTTCTTT CATRQHTEAFF
. TRBJ2-2 TRBD2 TRBV7-2 TGTGCCAGCAGGAGGTGGACAAGCGGGGGAATCACCGGGGAGCTGTTTTTT CASRRWTSGGITGELFF
. TRBJ2-1 . TRBV30 TGTGCCTGGAGTGGAGAACTAAGCTCCTACAATGAGCAGTTCTTC CAWSGELSSYNEQFF
few TRBJ2-3 TRBD1 TRBV5-1 TGCGCCAGCAGCCTAAGGACAGGGGGTTCAGATACGCAGTATTTT CASSLRTGGSDTQYF